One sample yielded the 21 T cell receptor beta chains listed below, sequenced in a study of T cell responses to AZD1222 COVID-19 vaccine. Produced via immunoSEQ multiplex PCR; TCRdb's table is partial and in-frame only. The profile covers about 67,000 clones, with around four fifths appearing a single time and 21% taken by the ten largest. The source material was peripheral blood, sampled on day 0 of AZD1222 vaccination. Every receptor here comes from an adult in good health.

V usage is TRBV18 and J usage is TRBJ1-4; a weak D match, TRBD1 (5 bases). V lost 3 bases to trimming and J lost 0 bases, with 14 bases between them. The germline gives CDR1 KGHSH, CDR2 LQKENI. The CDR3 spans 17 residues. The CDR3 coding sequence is TGTGCCAGCTCACCCTGGGGCCGGGGAACAACTAATGAAAAACTGTTTTTT. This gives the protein CASSPWGRGTTNEKLFF.

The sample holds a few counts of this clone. CDR3: CASTPTSGSPGELFF. CDR3 nucleotides: TGCGCCAGCACCCCCACTAGCGGGAGTCCCGGGGAGCTGTTTTTT. The rearrangement links TRBV10-2 to TRBJ2-2; 11 bases fit TRBD2. The CDR3 loop spans 15 amino acids. Germline V lookup: CDR1 WSHSY, CDR2 SAAADI. The ends lost 7 bases at V and 6 bases at J; junction bases unmatched: 7.

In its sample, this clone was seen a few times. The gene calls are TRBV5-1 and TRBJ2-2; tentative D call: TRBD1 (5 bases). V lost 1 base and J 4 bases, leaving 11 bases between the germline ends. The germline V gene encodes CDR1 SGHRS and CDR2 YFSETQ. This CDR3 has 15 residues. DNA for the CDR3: TGCGCCAGCAGCTTGATTACAGGACCCACCGGGGAGCTGTTTTTT. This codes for CASSLITGPTGELFF.

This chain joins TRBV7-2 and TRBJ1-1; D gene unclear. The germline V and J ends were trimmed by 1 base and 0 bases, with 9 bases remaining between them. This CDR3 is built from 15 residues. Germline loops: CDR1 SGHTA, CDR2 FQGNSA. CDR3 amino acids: CASSLVGGMNTEAFF. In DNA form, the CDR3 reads TGTGCCAGCAGCTTAGTAGGTGGGATGAACACTGAAGCTTTCTTT. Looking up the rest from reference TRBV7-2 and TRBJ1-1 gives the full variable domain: GAGVSQSPSNKVTEKGKDVELRCDPISGHTALYWYRQSLGQGLEFLIYFQGNSAPDKSGLPSDRFSAERTGGSVSTLTIQRTQQEDSAVYLCASSLVGGMNTEAFFGQGTRLTVV.

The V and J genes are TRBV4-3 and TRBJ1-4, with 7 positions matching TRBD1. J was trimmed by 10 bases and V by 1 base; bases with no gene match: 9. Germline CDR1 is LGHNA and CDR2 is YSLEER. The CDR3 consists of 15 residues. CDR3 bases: TGCGCCAGCAGCCAAGTAGGAGGGGGCGAGGGAAAACTGTTTTTT. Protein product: CASSQVGGGEGKLFF.

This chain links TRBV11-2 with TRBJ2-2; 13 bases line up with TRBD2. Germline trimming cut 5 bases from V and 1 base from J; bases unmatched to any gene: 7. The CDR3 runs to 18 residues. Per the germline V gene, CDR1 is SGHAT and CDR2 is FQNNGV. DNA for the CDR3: TGTGCCAGCAGCGCGCGACTAGCGGGGGGCTTGAACACCGGGGAGCTGTTTTTT. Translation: CASSARLAGGLNTGELFF.

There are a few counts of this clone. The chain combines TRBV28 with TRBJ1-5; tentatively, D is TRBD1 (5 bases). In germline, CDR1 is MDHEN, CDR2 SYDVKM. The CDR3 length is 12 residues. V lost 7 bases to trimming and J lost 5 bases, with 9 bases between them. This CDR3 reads CASTRVHQPQHF. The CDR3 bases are TGTGCCAGCACCAGGGTCCATCAGCCCCAGCATTTT.

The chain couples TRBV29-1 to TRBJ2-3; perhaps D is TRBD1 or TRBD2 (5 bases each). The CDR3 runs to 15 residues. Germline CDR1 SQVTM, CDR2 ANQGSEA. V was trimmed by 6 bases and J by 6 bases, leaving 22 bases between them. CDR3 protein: CSVEFSGAESDTQYF. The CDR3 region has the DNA TGCAGCGTGGAATTCTCCGGGGCCGAGAGTGATACGCAGTATTTT.

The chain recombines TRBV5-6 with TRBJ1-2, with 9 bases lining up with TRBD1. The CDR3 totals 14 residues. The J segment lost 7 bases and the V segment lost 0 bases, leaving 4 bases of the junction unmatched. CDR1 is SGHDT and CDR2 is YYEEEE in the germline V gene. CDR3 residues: CASSLEGTGFGYTF. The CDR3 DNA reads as TGTGCCAGCAGCTTGGAAGGGACAGGGTTTGGCTACACCTTC.

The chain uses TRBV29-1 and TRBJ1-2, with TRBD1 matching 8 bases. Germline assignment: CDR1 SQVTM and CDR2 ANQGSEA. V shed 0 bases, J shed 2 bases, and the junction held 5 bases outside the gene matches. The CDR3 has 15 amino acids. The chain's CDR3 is CSVEDQGAANYGYTF. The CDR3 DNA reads TGCAGCGTTGAAGACCAGGGGGCGGCGAACTATGGCTACACCTTC.

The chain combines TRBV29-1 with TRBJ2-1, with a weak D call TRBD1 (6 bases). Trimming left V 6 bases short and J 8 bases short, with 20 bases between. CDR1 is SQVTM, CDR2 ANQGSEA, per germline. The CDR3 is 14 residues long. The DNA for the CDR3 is TGCAGCGTGCCCGGGGACATGATGCCCCATGAGCAGTTCTTC. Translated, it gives CSVPGDMMPHEQFF.

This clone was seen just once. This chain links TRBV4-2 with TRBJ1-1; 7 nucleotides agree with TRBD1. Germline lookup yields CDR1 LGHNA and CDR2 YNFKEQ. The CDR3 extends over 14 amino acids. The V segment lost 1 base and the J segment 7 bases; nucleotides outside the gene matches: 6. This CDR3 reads CASSQVGTALEAFF. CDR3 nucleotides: TGTGCCAGCAGCCAAGTAGGGACAGCCCTTGAAGCTTTCTTT.

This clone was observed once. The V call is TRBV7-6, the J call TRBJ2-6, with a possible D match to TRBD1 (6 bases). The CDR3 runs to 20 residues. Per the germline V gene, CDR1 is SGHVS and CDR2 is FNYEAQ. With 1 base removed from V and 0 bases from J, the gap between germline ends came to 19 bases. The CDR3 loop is CASSLGGLAQAVSGANVLTF. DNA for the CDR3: TGTGCCAGCAGCTTAGGGGGGCTAGCCCAAGCAGTCTCTGGGGCCAACGTCCTGACTTTC.

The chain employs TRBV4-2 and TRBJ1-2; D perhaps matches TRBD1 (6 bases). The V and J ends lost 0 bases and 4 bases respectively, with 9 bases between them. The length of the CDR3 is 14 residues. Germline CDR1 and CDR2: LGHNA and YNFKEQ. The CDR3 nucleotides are TGTGCCAGCAGCCAAGATGGGGGCCCCTATGGCTACACCTTC. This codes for CASSQDGGPYGYTF.

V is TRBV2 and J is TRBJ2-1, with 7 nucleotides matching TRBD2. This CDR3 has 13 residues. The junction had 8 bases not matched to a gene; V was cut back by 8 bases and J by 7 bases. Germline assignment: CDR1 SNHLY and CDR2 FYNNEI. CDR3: CASLNPRGNEQFF. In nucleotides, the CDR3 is TGTGCCAGCCTGAATCCGCGGGGGAATGAGCAGTTCTTC. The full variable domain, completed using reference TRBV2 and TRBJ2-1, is EPEVTQTPSHQVTQMGQEVILRCVPISNHLYFYWYRQILGQKVEFLVSFYNNEISEKSEIFDDQFSVERPDGSNFTLKIRSTKLEDSAMYFCASLNPRGNEQFFGPGTRLTVL.

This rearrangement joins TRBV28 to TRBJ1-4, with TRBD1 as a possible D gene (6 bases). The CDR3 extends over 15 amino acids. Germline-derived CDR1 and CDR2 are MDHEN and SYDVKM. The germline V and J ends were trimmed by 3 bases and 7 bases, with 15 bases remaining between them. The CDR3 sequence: CASSFQGKGGEKLFF. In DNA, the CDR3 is TGTGCCAGCAGTTTCCAAGGGAAAGGGGGTGAAAAACTGTTTTTT.

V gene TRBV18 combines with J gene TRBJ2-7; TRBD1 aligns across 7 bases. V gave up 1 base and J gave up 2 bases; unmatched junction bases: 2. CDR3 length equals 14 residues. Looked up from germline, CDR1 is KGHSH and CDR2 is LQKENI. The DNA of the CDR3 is TGTGCCAGCTCACCACGACAGGGAACCTACGAGCAGTACTTC. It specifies CASSPRQGTYEQYF.

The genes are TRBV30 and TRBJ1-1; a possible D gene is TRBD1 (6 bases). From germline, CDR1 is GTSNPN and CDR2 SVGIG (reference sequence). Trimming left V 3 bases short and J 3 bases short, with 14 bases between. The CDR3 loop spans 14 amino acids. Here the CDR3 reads CAWSPGGGHTEAFF. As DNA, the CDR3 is TGTGCCTGGAGCCCAGGTGGGGGGCACACTGAAGCTTTCTTT. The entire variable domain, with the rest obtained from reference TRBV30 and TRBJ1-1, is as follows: SQTIHQWPATLVQPVGSPLSLECTVEGTSNPNLYWYRQAAGRGLQLLFYSVGIGQISSEVPQNLSASRPQDRQFILSSKKLLLSDSGFYLCAWSPGGGHTEAFFGQGTRLTVV.

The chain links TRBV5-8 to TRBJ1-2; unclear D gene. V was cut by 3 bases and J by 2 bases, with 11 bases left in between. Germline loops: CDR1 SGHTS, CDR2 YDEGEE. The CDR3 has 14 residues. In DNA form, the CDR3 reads TGTGCCAGCAGCTCCAGGACGTTAAACTATGGCTACACCTTC. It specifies CASSSRTLNYGYTF.

For the CDR3, the DNA is TGTGCCATCAGTGACAGGGAGTTGATGAACACTGAAGCTTTCTTT. Translating gives CAISDRELMNTEAFF. The chain is built from TRBV10-3 and TRBJ1-1, with D tentatively TRBD1 (5 bases). CDR1 is ENHRY and CDR2 is SYGVKD in the germline V gene. The CDR3 runs 15 residues. V was pared by 3 bases and J by 0 bases, with 11 bases between.

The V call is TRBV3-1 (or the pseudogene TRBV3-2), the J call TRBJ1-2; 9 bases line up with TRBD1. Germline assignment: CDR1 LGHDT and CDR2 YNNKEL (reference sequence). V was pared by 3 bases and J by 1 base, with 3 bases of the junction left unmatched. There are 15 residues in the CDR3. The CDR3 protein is CASSQADRGNYGYTF. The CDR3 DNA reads TGTGCCAGCAGCCAGGCGGACAGGGGTAACTATGGCTACACCTTC.